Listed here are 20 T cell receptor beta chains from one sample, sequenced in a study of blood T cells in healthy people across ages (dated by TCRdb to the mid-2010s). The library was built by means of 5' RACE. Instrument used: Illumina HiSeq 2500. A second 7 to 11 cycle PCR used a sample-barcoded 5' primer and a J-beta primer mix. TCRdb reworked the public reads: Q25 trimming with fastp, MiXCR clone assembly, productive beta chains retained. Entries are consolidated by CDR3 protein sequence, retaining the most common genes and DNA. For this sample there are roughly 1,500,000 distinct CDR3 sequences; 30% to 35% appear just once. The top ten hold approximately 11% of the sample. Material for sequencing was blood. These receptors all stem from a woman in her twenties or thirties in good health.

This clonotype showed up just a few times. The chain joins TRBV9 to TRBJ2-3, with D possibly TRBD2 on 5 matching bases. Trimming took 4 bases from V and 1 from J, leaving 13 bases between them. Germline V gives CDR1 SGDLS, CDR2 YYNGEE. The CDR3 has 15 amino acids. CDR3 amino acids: CASSPQRTGTDTQYF. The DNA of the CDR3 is TGTGCCAGCAGCCCTCAGCGGACCGGCACAGATACGCAGTATTTT.

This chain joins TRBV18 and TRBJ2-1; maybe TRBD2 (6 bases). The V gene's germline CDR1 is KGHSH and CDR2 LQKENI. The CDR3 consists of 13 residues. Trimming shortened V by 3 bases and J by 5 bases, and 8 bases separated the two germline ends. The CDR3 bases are TGTGCCAGCTCACCGCGGGAAGACAATGAGCAGTTCTTC. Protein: CASSPREDNEQFF.

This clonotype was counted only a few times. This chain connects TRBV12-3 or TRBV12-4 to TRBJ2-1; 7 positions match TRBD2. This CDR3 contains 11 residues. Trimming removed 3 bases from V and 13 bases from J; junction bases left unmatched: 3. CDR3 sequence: CASSFGLDQFF. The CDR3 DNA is TGTGCCAGCAGTTTCGGACTAGATCAGTTCTTC.

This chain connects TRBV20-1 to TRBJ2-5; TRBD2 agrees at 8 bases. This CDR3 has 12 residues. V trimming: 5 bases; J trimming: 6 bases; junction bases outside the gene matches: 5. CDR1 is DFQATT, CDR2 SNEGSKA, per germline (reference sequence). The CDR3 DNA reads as TGCAGTGCTCCCGGGGGGGGGAAGACCCAGTACTTC. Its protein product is CSAPGGGKTQYF.

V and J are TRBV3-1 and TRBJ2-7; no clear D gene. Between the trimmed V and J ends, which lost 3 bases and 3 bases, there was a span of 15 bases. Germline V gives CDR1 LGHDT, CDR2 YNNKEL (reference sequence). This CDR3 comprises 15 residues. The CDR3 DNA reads TGTGCCAGCAGCCAGGGAACTGGGTCCGTCTACGAGCAGTACTTC. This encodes CASSQGTGSVYEQYF.

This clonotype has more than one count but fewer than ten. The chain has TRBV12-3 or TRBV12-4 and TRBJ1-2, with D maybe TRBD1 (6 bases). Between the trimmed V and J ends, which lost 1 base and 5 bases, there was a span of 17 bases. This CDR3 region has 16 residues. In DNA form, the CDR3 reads TGTGCCAGCAGTTTAGATACGGGACATAACCAATATGGCTACACCTTC. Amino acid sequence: CASSLDTGHNQYGYTF.

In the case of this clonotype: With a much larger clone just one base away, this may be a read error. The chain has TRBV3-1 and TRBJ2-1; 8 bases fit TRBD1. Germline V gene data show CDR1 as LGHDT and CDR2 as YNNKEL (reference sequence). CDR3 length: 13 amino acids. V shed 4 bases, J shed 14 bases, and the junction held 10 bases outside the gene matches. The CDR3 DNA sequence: TGTGCCAGCAGCCCCACAGGGGGTTCATATGAGTTCTTC. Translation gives CASSPTGGSYEFF.

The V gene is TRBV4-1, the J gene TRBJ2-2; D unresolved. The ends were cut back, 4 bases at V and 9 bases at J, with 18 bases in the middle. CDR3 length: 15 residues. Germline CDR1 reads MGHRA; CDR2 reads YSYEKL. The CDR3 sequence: CASSPMTGNGRELFF. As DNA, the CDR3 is TGCGCCAGCAGCCCAATGACTGGAAATGGCCGGGAGCTGTTTTTT.

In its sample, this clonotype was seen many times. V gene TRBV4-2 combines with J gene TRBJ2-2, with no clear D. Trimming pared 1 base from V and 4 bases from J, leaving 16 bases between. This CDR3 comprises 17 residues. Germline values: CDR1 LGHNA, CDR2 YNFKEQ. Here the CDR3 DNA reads TGTGCCAGCAGCCAAGGAGCCTTAGCCTGGGGCACCGGGGAGCTGTTTTTT. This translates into CASSQGALAWGTGELFF.

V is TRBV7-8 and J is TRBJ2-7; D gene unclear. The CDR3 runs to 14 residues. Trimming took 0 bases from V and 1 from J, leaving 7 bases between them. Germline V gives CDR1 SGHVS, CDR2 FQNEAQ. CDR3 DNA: TGTGCCAGCAGCTTAGCGCAGTTATCCTACGAGCAGTACTTC. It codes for CASSLAQLSYEQYF.

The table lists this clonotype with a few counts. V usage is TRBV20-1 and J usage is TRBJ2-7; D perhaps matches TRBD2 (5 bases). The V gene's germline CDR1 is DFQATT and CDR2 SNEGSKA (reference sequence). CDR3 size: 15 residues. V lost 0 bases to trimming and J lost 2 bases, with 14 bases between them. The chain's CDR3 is CSARDHRGNPYEQYF. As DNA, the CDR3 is TGCAGTGCTAGAGATCATCGGGGTAATCCCTACGAGCAGTACTTC.

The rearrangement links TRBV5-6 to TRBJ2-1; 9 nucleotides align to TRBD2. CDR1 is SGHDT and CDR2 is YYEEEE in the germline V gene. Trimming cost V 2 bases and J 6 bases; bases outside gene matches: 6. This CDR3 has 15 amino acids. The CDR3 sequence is CASSFMAGGANEQFF. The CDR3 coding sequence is TGTGCCAGCAGCTTCATGGCGGGAGGGGCCAATGAGCAGTTCTTC.

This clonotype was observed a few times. CDR3 in DNA: TGCAGTGCCCCGGGACTAGCGGAAGATACGCAGTATTTT. It translates to CSAPGLAEDTQYF. The chain joins TRBV20-1 to TRBJ2-3, with TRBD2 matching 11 bases. V lost 6 bases and J lost 5; bases outside the gene matches: 4. The CDR3 spans 13 residues. Looked up from germline, CDR1 is DFQATT and CDR2 is SNEGSKA (reference sequence).

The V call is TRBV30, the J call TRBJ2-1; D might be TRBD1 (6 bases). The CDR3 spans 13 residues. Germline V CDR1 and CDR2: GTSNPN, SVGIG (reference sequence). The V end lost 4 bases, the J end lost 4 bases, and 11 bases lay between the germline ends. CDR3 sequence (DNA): TGTGCCTGGAATGGGGACAAGTACAATGAGCAGTTCTTC. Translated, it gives CAWNGDKYNEQFF.

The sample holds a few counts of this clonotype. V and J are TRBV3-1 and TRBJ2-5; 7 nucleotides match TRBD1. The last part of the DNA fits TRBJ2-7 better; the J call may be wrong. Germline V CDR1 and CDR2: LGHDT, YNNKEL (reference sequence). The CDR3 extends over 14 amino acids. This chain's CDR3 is CASSQRDSVYEQYF. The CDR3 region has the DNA TGTGCCAGCAGCCAGAGGGACAGTGTGTACGAGCAGTACTTC.

CDR3 protein: CAISDMGNQPQHF. Here the CDR3 DNA reads TGTGCCATCAGTGATATGGGGAATCAGCCCCAGCATTTT. This chain uses TRBV10-3 with TRBJ1-5; D gene unclear. The CDR3 totals 13 residues. Between the trimmed V and J ends, which lost 3 bases and 4 bases, there was a span of 7 bases. CDR1 is ENHRY, CDR2 SYGVKD, per germline.

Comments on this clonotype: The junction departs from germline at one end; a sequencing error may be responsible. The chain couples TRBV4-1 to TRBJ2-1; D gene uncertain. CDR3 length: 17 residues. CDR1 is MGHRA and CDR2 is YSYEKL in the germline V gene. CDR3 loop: CTSSQGRQAGSIYEQFF. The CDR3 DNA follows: TGCACCAGCAGCCAAGGACGACAAGCAGGATCAATCTATGAGCAGTTCTTC.

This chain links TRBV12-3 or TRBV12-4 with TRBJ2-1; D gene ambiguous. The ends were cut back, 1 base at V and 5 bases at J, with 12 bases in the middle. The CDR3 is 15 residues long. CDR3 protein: CASSLEAPRNNEQFF. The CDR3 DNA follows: TGTGCCAGCAGTTTAGAGGCCCCGAGGAACAATGAGCAGTTCTTC.

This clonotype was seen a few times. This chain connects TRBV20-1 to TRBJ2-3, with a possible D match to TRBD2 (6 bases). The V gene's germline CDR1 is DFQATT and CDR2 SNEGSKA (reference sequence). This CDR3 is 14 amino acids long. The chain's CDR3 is CSYRDSPYTDTQYF. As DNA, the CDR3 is TGCAGCTACCGGGACTCTCCTTACACAGATACGCAGTATTTT.

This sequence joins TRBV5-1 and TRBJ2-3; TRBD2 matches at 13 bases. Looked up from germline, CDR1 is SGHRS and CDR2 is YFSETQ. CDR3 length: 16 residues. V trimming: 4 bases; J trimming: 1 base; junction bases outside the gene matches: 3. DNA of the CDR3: TGCGCCAGCAGCATACTAGCGGGGGGGCGCACAGATACGCAGTATTTT. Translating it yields CASSILAGGRTDTQYF.